This record covers a single T cell receptor beta chain. The identical CDR3 is also encoded by other nucleotide sequences in the sample. The entry originates in a study of blood T cell repertoires in COVID-19. Study overall: Italy, Spain and the United States were the sources of the convalescent and acute COVID-19 samples.

Germline V gives CDR1 SGHRS, CDR2 YFSETQ. CDR3 length equals 13 residues. V was trimmed by 1 base and J by 2 bases, leaving 6 bases between them. In the authors' methods: Amplification of reference gene primers provided the estimated nucleated cell counts. TCRdb's copy holds only in-frame clones and misses some; the assay was immunoSEQ multiplex PCR. From that table come the V and J calls and clone size; the DNA was used to work out D and trimming. Of 180,000 or so clones listed, less than 90% are singletons. Sequences were obtained from peripheral blood. The receptor's source is a woman between 70 and 85 years old with COVID-19, enrolled during active disease. The genes are TRBV5-1 and TRBJ2-5; no reliable D call. The CDR3 sequence: CASSLQSQETQYF. For the CDR3, the DNA is TGCGCCAGCAGCTTGCAGTCGCAAGAGACCCAGTACTTC.